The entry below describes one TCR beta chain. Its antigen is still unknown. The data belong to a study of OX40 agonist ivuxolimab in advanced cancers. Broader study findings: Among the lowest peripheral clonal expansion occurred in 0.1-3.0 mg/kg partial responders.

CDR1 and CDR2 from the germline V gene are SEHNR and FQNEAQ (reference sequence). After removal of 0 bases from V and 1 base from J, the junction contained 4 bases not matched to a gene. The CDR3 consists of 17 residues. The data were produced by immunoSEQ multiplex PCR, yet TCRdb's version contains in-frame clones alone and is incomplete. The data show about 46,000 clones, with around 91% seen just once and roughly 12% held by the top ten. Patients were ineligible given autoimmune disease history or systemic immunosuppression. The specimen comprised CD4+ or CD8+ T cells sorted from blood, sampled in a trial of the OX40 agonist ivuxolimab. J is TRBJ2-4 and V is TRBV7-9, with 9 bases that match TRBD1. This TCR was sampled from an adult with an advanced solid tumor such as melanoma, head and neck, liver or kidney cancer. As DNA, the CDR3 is TGTGCCAGCAGCTTAGCGAGGACAGGGGAGGCCAAAAACATTCAGTACTTC. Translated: CASSLARTGEAKNIQYF.